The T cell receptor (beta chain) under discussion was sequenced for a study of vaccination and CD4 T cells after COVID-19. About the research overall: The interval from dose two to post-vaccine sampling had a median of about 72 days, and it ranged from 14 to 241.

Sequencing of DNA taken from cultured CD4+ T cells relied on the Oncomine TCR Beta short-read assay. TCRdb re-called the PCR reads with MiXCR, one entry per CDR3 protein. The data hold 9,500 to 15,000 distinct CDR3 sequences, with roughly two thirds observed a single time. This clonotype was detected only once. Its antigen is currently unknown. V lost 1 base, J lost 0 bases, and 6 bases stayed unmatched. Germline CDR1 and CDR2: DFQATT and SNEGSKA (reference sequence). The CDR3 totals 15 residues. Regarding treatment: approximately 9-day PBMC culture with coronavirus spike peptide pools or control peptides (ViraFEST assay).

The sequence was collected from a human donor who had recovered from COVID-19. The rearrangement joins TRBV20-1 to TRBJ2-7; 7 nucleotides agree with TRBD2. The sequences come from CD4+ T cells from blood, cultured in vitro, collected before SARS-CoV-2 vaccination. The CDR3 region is CSARAGRLLSYEQYF. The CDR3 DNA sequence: TGCAGTGCTAGAGCCGGGAGGCTTCTCTCCTACGAGCAGTACTTC.